The T cell receptor (beta chain) described here comes from a study of blood T cell repertoires in COVID-19. This clone has a single count. Germline V gene data show CDR1 as MGHDK and CDR2 as SYGVNS. The CDR3 sequence is 12 residues long. Trimming shortened V by 1 base and J by 5 bases, and 5 bases separated the two germline ends. Using immunoSEQ multiplex PCR, the repertoire was profiled, and TCRdb retains in-frame clones only, with some absent. Here the sample spans 280,000 or so clones, about 91% being singletons. The V call is TRBV25-1, the J call TRBJ1-2; D is ambiguous. This sequence originates from a woman aged 25 to 39 who had recovered from COVID-19. Material for sequencing was peripheral blood. CDR3 loop: CASSEFGYGYTF. The CDR3 DNA sequence: TGTGCCAGCAGTGAATTCGGTTATGGCTACACCTTC.